This TCR beta chain was identified during a study of control samples from healthy donors and cancer patients. The V segment lost 5 bases and the J segment 3 bases; nucleotides outside the gene matches: 8. CDR1 and CDR2 (germline): KGHDR, SFDVKD. CDR3 length equals 18 residues. Repertoires were generated with immunoSEQ multiplex PCR, while TCRdb's copy carries only in-frame clones and drops some. The sample contains 150,000 or so clones, roughly 92% of which appear only once. The chain has TRBV24-1 and TRBJ2-3, with 15 bases fitting TRBD2. Sequencing input: blood. This TCR was sampled from a man in his forties in good health. The CDR3 coding sequence is TGTGCCACCAGTGCCGGGACTAGCGGGAGGCCCGGGACAGATACGCAGTATTTT. Translation gives CATSAGTSGRPGTDTQYF.